This T cell receptor beta chain was recovered during a study of cytomegalovirus exposure and HLA in healthy donors. Study-level points and caveats: Specific recognition of CMV antigens was confirmed in vitro for three chains (all CMV-associated).

PCR involved 60 Vbeta and 13 Jbeta primers. Clones were read by immunoSEQ multiplex PCR, and TCRdb kept only the in-frame ones, dropping some. The sample holds approximately 150,000 clones, almost 80% seen once. The CDR3 sequence is 13 residues long. The germline V and J ends were trimmed by 5 bases and 5 bases, with 12 bases remaining between them. Germline values: CDR1 LNHDA, CDR2 SQIVND (reference sequence). A word on this clone: Its antigen is unidentified.

The chain is built from TRBV19 and TRBJ1-2; D remains ambiguous. The source is a woman between 45 and 65 years old in good health and CMV-seronegative. Sequencing input: PBMCs. CDR3 bases: TGTGCCAGTAGTCCCTTAGCCACATATGGCTACACCTTC. Its translation: CASSPLATYGYTF.